What follows are 27 T cell receptor beta chains derived from one specimen sequenced in a study of cytomegalovirus exposure and HLA in healthy donors. The repertoire was sequenced with immunoSEQ multiplex PCR; TCRdb's copy has only in-frame clones and lacks some. The table shows over 200,000 clones, with around 91% occurring only once. The sequenced sample consisted of PBMCs. These receptors all come from a woman younger than 45 in good health and CMV-seronegative.

The V gene is TRBV5-4, the J gene TRBJ2-1, with 7 bases that match TRBD1. The J segment lost 5 bases and the V segment lost 0 bases, leaving 5 bases of the junction unmatched. The CDR3 is 15 residues long. Germline V CDR1 and CDR2: SGHNT, YYREEE (reference sequence). For the CDR3, the DNA is TGTGCCAGCAGCTTGGACGACAGGGACCACAATGAGCAGTTCTTC. Translating it yields CASSLDDRDHNEQFF.

This clone was seen just once. This CDR3 reads CASGLVQGPYNEQFF. Here the CDR3 DNA reads TGTGCTAGTGGTTTGGTACAGGGGCCCTACAATGAGCAGTTCTTC. This chain joins TRBV12-5 and TRBJ2-1; 7 bases line up with TRBD1. V was pared by 0 bases and J by 2 bases, with 1 base of the junction left unmatched. Germline CDR1 reads LGHNT; CDR2 reads FRNRAP. This CDR3 has 15 residues.

The chain combines TRBV30 with TRBJ1-4, with D unresolved. The length of the CDR3 is 13 residues. Germline V gene lookup returns CDR1 GTSNPN and CDR2 SVGIG (reference sequence). Trimming cost V 2 bases and J 5 bases, with 9 bases left between them. The DNA of the CDR3 is TGTGCCTGGAGTCGGGGTACAAATGAAAAACTGTTTTTT. It translates to CAWSRGTNEKLFF.

J is TRBJ1-1 and V is TRBV29-1; D gene uncertain. Germline V CDR1 and CDR2: SQVTM, ANQGSEA. V lost 4 bases to trimming and J lost 4 bases, with 13 bases between them. The CDR3 runs to 13 residues. The CDR3 nucleotides read TGCAGCGTTGGGAGGGCAAGAGCCACTGAAGCTTTCTTT. This gives the protein CSVGRARATEAFF.

The chain carries TRBV7-9 and TRBJ2-1; 7 bases line up with TRBD2. V lost 0 bases, J lost 0 bases, and 5 bases stayed unmatched. Germline V gene data show CDR1 as SEHNR and CDR2 as FQNEAQ (reference sequence). The length of the CDR3 is 17 residues. CDR3 bases: TGTGCCAGCAGCTTAGCGTTTGCGGGAGTCTCCTACAATGAGCAGTTCTTC. Protein: CASSLAFAGVSYNEQFF.

The V gene is TRBV5-8, the J gene TRBJ2-6, with 7 bases matching TRBD1. The ends lost 0 bases at V and 1 base at J; junction bases unmatched: 7. Germline-derived CDR1 and CDR2 are SGHTS and YDEGEE. This CDR3 is 18 amino acids long. CDR3: CASSLVGTARSGANVLTF. For the CDR3, the DNA is TGTGCCAGCAGCTTGGTCGGGACAGCAAGATCTGGGGCCAACGTCCTGACTTTC.

V is TRBV6-5 and J is TRBJ2-3, with D possibly being TRBD1 (6 bases). The CDR3 runs 15 residues. Per germline, CDR1 MNHEY and CDR2 SVGAGI. V was pared by 5 bases and J by 1 base, with 13 bases between. CDR3 DNA sequence: TGTGCCAGCAGTCGACCGGGACAAGGCACAGATACGCAGTATTTT. Translating gives CASSRPGQGTDTQYF.

The V and J genes are TRBV6-5 and TRBJ2-7; TRBD2 is a possible D gene (6 bases). CDR3 size: 16 residues. CDR1 and CDR2 (germline): MNHEY, SVGAGI. V lost 4 bases, J lost 4 bases, and 20 bases lay in between. CDR3 DNA: TGTGCCAGCAGTTCGGTCGCACTAGCTACAACATACGAGCAGTACTTC. Translated, it gives CASSSVALATTYEQYF.

CDR3 nucleotide sequence: TGCGCCAGCAGCCAAGAAGTCGATAGCGGGAGAGAAGGAGAGACCCAGTACTTC. This translates into CASSQEVDSGREGETQYF. The chain employs TRBV4-3 and TRBJ2-5; 9 bases line up with TRBD2. The CDR3 runs to 18 residues. Trimming at V came to 0 bases and at J to 4 bases, leaving 12 bases not matched to a gene. Germline V gene lookup returns CDR1 LGHNA and CDR2 YSLEER.

CDR3 DNA: TGCGCCAGCAGCTCGGGGTCCGGGGAGCTGTTTTTT. It yields the protein CASSSGSGELFF. The chain couples TRBV5-1 to TRBJ2-2, with D possibly matching TRBD2 (5 bases). The CDR3 loop spans 12 amino acids. V was pared by 3 bases and J by 6 bases, with 6 bases between. The germline V gene encodes CDR1 SGHRS and CDR2 YFSETQ.

The chain combines TRBV28 with TRBJ2-7; D remains unclear. Trimming pared 8 bases from V and 0 bases from J, leaving 17 bases between. Germline CDR1 MDHEN, CDR2 SYDVKM. The CDR3 extends over 15 amino acids. DNA of the CDR3: TGTGCCAGCCGGTACACATCCTTTAGCTCCTACGAGCAGTACTTC. Protein sequence: CASRYTSFSSYEQYF.

This chain links TRBV4-2 with TRBJ1-5; D uncertain. V was clipped by 3 bases and J by 5 bases, with 17 bases between them. This CDR3 has 16 residues. CDR1 and CDR2 from the germline V gene are LGHNA and YNFKEQ. The CDR3 nucleotides are TGTGCCAGCAGCCACCCGAGGACGGGGTCTTATCAGCCCCAGCATTTT. Amino acid sequence: CASSHPRTGSYQPQHF.

V and J are TRBV29-1 and TRBJ2-3; 9 positions match TRBD1. Germline trimming cut 8 bases from V and 0 bases from J; bases unmatched to any gene: 12. CDR3 length: 16 residues. In germline, CDR1 is SQVTM, CDR2 ANQGSEA. In DNA, the CDR3 is TGCAGCATACAGGGGGCGGACGGGTCTAGCACAGATACGCAGTATTTT. Its protein is CSIQGADGSSTDTQYF.

This chain uses TRBV6-6 with TRBJ1-2; no firm D call. This CDR3 spans 14 amino acids. Per germline, CDR1 MNHNY and CDR2 SVGAGI (reference sequence). V dropped 4 bases and J dropped 1 base, with 10 bases sitting between them. The CDR3 coding sequence is TGTGCCAGCAGTTCAGGTTTCGGTAACTATGGCTACACCTTC. Protein sequence: CASSSGFGNYGYTF.

This chain uses TRBV7-6 with TRBJ2-7; weak D call: TRBD2 (5 bases). Per germline, CDR1 SGHVS and CDR2 FNYEAQ. The ends were cut back, 5 bases at V and 3 bases at J, with 17 bases in the middle. The CDR3 runs 15 residues. The CDR3 DNA is TGTGCCAGCAGCCCCGAATTAGCGCCATTCTACGAGCAGTACTTC. Its translation is CASSPELAPFYEQYF.

The genes are TRBV10-3 and TRBJ2-5, with D perhaps TRBD1 or TRBD2 (6 bases each). Germline V gene data show CDR1 as ENHRY and CDR2 as SYGVKD. This CDR3 spans 15 amino acids. V was pared by 0 bases and J by 5 bases, with 13 bases between. DNA for the CDR3: TGTGCCATCAGTGAGTCCCTCGGGGGCGGGGAGACCCAGTACTTC. As protein: CAISESLGGGETQYF.

The chain combines TRBV7-3 with TRBJ1-2, with TRBD1 matching 8 bases. Per the germline V gene, CDR1 is SGHTA and CDR2 is FQGTGA. The J segment lost 6 bases and the V segment lost 5 bases, leaving 11 bases of the junction unmatched. This CDR3 contains 15 residues. The CDR3 coding sequence is TGTGCCAGCAGCCCTACGGCGGACAGGGAACATGGCTACACCTTC. Encoded protein: CASSPTADREHGYTF.

The chain combines TRBV6-1 with TRBJ2-7, with D maybe TRBD1 (6 bases). The ends were cut back, 7 bases at V and 0 bases at J, with 16 bases in the middle. Germline CDR1 MNHNS, CDR2 SASEGT. The CDR3 is 15 residues long. CDR3 residues: CASTRTVPTSYEQYF. The CDR3 bases are TGTGCCAGCACCAGGACAGTTCCAACCTCCTACGAGCAGTACTTC.

The CDR3 coding sequence is TGTGCCAGCAGCTTCAGGGGGACTCTGGGCAATGAGCAGTTCTTC. This sequence encodes CASSFRGTLGNEQFF. J is TRBJ2-1 and V is TRBV11-2; D is possibly TRBD1 (7 bases). The length of the CDR3 is 15 residues. Deletions cut 3 bases from V and 6 bases from J, with 15 bases between. Germline CDR1 is SGHAT and CDR2 is FQNNGV.

The chain is built from TRBV28 and TRBJ2-5; 7 bases are a match to TRBD1. V shed 6 bases and J 5 bases; nucleotides not matched to a gene: 6. This CDR3 contains 13 residues. The germline CDR1 and CDR2 sequences are MDHEN and SYDVKM. The CDR3 spells CASSDRALETQYF. CDR3 nucleotides: TGTGCCAGCAGCGACAGGGCGCTGGAGACCCAGTACTTC.

V usage is TRBV19 and J usage is TRBJ1-2; D is perhaps TRBD1 (5 bases). V lost 6 bases and J lost 4, with 12 bases in between. This CDR3 contains 13 residues. The germline V gene has CDR1 LNHDA and CDR2 SQIVND (reference sequence). The CDR3 sequence is CASSLGPLYGYTF. CDR3 bases: TGTGCCAGTAGCTTGGGACCTCTCTATGGCTACACCTTC.

The CDR3, as DNA: TGTGCCAGCAGTCCGACCGGGACAGGCTTTTACGAGCAGTACTTC. This encodes CASSPTGTGFYEQYF. The chain has TRBV28 and TRBJ2-7, with 8 nucleotides matching TRBD1. V trimming: 5 bases; J trimming: 4 bases; junction bases outside the gene matches: 10. Germline V CDR1 and CDR2: MDHEN, SYDVKM. The CDR3 sequence is 15 residues long.

The V gene is TRBV19, the J gene TRBJ2-7, with 7 bases matching TRBD1. Germline loops: CDR1 LNHDA, CDR2 SQIVND (reference sequence). J was trimmed by 3 bases and V by 5 bases; bases with no gene match: 13. The CDR3 runs 16 residues. The CDR3 reads CASSRSPRQGVYEQYF. The CDR3 nucleotides read TGTGCCAGTAGTCGTTCCCCCCGACAGGGTGTCTACGAGCAGTACTTC.

This chain links TRBV7-9 with TRBJ2-3; D unresolved. Germline lookup yields CDR1 SEHNR and CDR2 FQNEAQ (reference sequence). This CDR3 contains 13 residues. The ends were cut back, 5 bases at V and 6 bases at J, with 12 bases in the middle. CDR3 nucleotides: TGTGCCAGCAGCCCTAGAGCCCCGGATACGCAGTATTTT. It is translated as CASSPRAPDTQYF. Supplemented by reference TRBV7-9 and TRBJ2-3, the full variable domain reads DTGVSQNPRHKITKRGQNVTFRCDPISEHNRLYWYRQTLGQGPEFLTYFQNEAQLEKSRLLSDRFSAERPKGSFSTLEIQRTEQGDSAMYLCASSPRAPDTQYFGPGTRLTVL.

Here the CDR3 reads CASSQSPRTPYEQYF. In DNA form, the CDR3 reads TGTGCCAGCAGCCAATCGCCACGGACACCCTACGAGCAGTACTTC. This chain connects TRBV14 to TRBJ2-7; a possible D gene is TRBD1 (5 bases). The CDR3 is made up of 15 amino acids. V dropped 2 bases and J dropped 2 bases, with 13 bases sitting between them. Germline loops: CDR1 SGHDN, CDR2 FVKESK.

DNA for the CDR3: TGTGCCAGCAGCGTTGAGCCGGGACAGGTCGGGGAGGGCCAGTACTTC. Protein: CASSVEPGQVGEGQYF. The rearrangement uses TRBV9 and TRBJ2-5; TRBD1 might be the D (8 bases). The germline V gene encodes CDR1 SGDLS and CDR2 YYNGEE. Trimming left V 2 bases short and J 10 bases short, with 24 bases between. The CDR3 spans 16 residues.

V gene TRBV21-1 combines with J gene TRBJ2-7; the table calls TRBD1, which could not be checked here. TRBV21-1 is shown as a pseudogene. The CDR3 contains 14 residues. The CDR3 bases are TGTGCCAGCACCCCAGGGCCTCCACTGTACGAGCAGTACTTC. Residues: CASTPGPPLYEQYF.